This TCR beta chain emerged from a study of long-term antiretroviral therapy in people with HIV. A v3.0 immunoSEQ assay was performed at survey level. Sequencing set out to capture roughly 40,000-50,000 T-cell genomes per sample. The protocol was immunoSEQ multiplex PCR, while the TCRdb copy is restricted to in-frame clones and leaves out a portion. The data contain about 17,000 clones, less than 85% of them singletons. The V gene's germline CDR1 is GTSNPN and CDR2 SVGIG (reference sequence). The CDR3 sequence is 16 residues long. After removal of 2 bases from V and 3 bases from J, the junction contained 10 bases not matched to a gene.

The chain combines TRBV30 with TRBJ2-1; 7 bases align to TRBD1. The source material was unsorted PBMCs, sampled at the start of antiretroviral therapy. The sequence derives from a man in his thirties or forties with HIV. CDR3 in DNA: TGTGCCTGGAGTTCACCATACAGGGGTTTCTACAATGAGCAGTTCTTC. Its protein is CAWSSPYRGFYNEQFF.